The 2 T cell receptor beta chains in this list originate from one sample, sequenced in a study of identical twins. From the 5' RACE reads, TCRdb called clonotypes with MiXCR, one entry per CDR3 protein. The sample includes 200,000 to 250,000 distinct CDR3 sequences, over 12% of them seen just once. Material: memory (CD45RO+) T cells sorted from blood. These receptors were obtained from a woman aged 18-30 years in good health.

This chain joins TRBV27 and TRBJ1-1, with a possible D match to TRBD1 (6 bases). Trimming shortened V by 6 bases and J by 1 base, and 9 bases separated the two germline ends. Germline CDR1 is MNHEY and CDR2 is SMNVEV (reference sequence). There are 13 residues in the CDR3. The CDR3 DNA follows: TGTGCCAGCAGACAACAGGGGAACACTGAAGCTTTCTTT. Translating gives CASRQQGNTEAFF.

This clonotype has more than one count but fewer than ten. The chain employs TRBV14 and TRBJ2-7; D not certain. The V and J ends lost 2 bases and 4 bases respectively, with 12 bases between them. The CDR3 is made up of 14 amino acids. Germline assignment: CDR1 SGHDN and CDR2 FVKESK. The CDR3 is CASSQKGSYYEQYF. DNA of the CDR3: TGTGCCAGCAGCCAAAAAGGATCTTATTACGAGCAGTACTTC.